The 10 T cell receptor beta chains below come from one sample, sequenced in a study of patients and donors after allogeneic stem cell transplantation. In TCRdb, the RT-PCR reads were re-called with MiXCR into one record per CDR3 protein. The sample includes approximately 200,000 distinct CDR3 sequences, 13% to 15% of them seen just once. The source material was blood, either unsorted or a sorted T cell fraction (not recorded which). The receptors were gathered from a human donor who was either an allogeneic HSCT recipient or a stem cell or donor lymphocyte infusion donor (not recorded which). It is not recorded whose cells these are; they may come from a transplant donor.

V is TRBV19 and J is TRBJ2-5, with D possibly being TRBD1 or TRBD2 (6 bases each). The CDR3 covers 13 residues. Germline-derived CDR1 and CDR2 are LNHDA and SQIVND (reference sequence). V lost 2 bases and J lost 5, with 9 bases in between. The CDR3 region is CASSIRGRETQYF. The CDR3 nucleotides are TGTGCCAGTAGTATAAGGGGGAGGGAGACCCAGTACTTC.

The chain has TRBV6-5 and TRBJ2-2; weak D call: TRBD2 (5 bases). Germline V lookup: CDR1 MNHEY, CDR2 SVGAGI. CDR3 length: 15 residues. V lost 4 bases to trimming and J lost 7 bases, with 16 bases between them. CDR3 sequence: CASSSRGNGIGELFF. The CDR3 region has the DNA TGTGCCAGCAGTTCGCGAGGGAATGGAATCGGGGAGCTGTTTTTT.

This clonotype was seen ten or more times. The V gene is TRBV29-1, the J gene TRBJ2-5; 15 bases match TRBD2. V shed 7 bases and J 2 bases; nucleotides not matched to a gene: 5. This CDR3 region has 15 residues. CDR1 SQVTM and CDR2 ANQGSEA come from the germline V gene. CDR3 sequence: CSGLGTSGRQETQYF. The CDR3 region has the DNA TGCAGCGGCCTAGGGACTAGCGGGAGGCAAGAGACCCAGTACTTC.

This clonotype has a handful of counts. The chain has TRBV24-1 and TRBJ2-4; 7 bases are shared with TRBD1. The V gene's germline CDR1 is KGHDR and CDR2 SFDVKD. The CDR3 runs 14 residues. V gave up 4 bases and J gave up 5 bases; unmatched junction bases: 4. This chain's CDR3 is CATSDPGTENIQYF. In nucleotides, the CDR3 is TGTGCCACCAGTGACCCCGGGACAGAAAACATTCAGTACTTC.

This clonotype was observed many times. V usage is TRBV20-1 and J usage is TRBJ2-7, with 8 nucleotides matching TRBD1. There are 13 residues in the CDR3. Germline assignment: CDR1 DFQATT and CDR2 SNEGSKA (reference sequence). V was pared by 3 bases and J by 5 bases, with 6 bases of the junction left unmatched. The CDR3 loop is CSASRTGLNEQYF. The DNA for the CDR3 is TGCAGTGCTAGTCGGACAGGGTTAAACGAGCAGTACTTC.

This clonotype appeared many times. This chain connects TRBV5-1 to TRBJ1-1; the match to TRBD1 covers 8 bases. Trimming took 4 bases from V and 5 from J; bases not matched to a gene: 7. The CDR3 extends over 14 amino acids. The germline CDR1 and CDR2 sequences are SGHRS and YFSETQ. CDR3 nucleotide sequence: TGCGCCAGCAGCAGAACAGGGGGAACGACTGAAGCTTTCTTT. It is translated as CASSRTGGTTEAFF.

This clonotype was seen more than once but under ten times. The V gene is TRBV6-1, the J gene TRBJ2-7; TRBD1 matches at 7 bases. CDR1 is MNHNS, CDR2 SASEGT, per germline. J was trimmed by 2 bases and V by 6 bases; bases with no gene match: 7. The CDR3 extends over 14 amino acids. This chain's CDR3 is CASSDRATAYEQYF. DNA for the CDR3: TGTGCCAGCAGCGACAGGGCCACCGCCTACGAGCAGTACTTC.

This clonotype was recorded a few times. The chain has TRBV12-3 or TRBV12-4 and TRBJ2-3, with D unresolved. The CDR3 is made up of 11 amino acids. The V end lost 7 bases, the J end lost 6 bases, and 8 bases lay between the germline ends. CDR3 nucleotides: TGTGCCAGCACCTCCCGGGATACGCAGTATTTT. Translated, it gives CASTSRDTQYF.

This clonotype has only a few counts. The chain has TRBV7-6 and TRBJ2-3; D unresolved. From germline, CDR1 is SGHVS and CDR2 FNYEAQ. The CDR3 extends over 15 amino acids. Trimming stripped 3 bases from V and 4 bases from J, with 14 bases between. The CDR3 protein is CASSFLMGSPDTQYF. The CDR3 nucleotides are TGTGCCAGCAGCTTTTTGATGGGTTCGCCAGATACGCAGTATTTT.

Many counts were recorded for this clonotype. V and J are TRBV20-1 and TRBJ2-3; a weak D match, TRBD1 (6 bases). V was pared by 6 bases and J by 7 bases, with 14 bases between. This CDR3 spans 12 amino acids. Germline V gene lookup returns CDR1 DFQATT and CDR2 SNEGSKA (reference sequence). The CDR3 spells CSAHRGQNTQYF. As DNA, the CDR3 is TGCAGTGCCCACCGAGGACAGAATACGCAGTATTTT.